This TCR beta chain came from a study of T cells after yellow fever vaccination. Study-level information: Fractions containing few cells were prepared with SMART-Seq v4 Ultra Low Input. Study-level points and caveats: There was a possibility that FACS-sorted repertoires contained abundant clonotypes contaminating from the bulk population. At 95% to 98% for CD4 and approximately 89% for CD8, most primary-vaccination clones showed up again after the booster.

TCRdb used MiXCR to reprocess the 5' RACE reads, holding one entry per CDR3 protein. The sample yields 550,000 to 750,000 distinct CDR3 sequences, roughly 14% seen once. V shed 3 bases and J shed 5 bases, with 10 bases lying between them. The CDR3 has 13 amino acids. This clonotype was found a few times. Its antigen remains unidentified. The source was PBMCs, collected on the day of the yellow fever booster vaccination. The TCR comes from a man younger than 45 who received the YFV17D yellow fever vaccine. The V call is TRBV12-3 or TRBV12-4, the J call TRBJ2-5, with unresolved D. CDR3: CASSFSERETQYF. The CDR3 bases are TGTGCCAGCAGTTTCTCTGAACGGGAGACCCAGTACTTC.